This T cell receptor beta chain is from a study of regulatory T cells in long-lasting Graves disease. The germline V and J ends were trimmed by 5 bases and 5 bases, with 12 bases remaining between them. Germline V gene lookup returns CDR1 LNHDA and CDR2 SQIVND (reference sequence). CDR3 size: 14 residues. The time point denotes: newly diagnosed GD, antithyroid drugs for less than 3 months. PBMCs were the source of the RNA used for TCR sequencing. Arm-PCR of CDR3 regions and iRepertoire HTBI primers were used to build TCR beta libraries. TCRdb ran MiXCR on the multiplex PCR reads and lists one entry per CDR3 protein. Of about half a million distinct CDR3 sequences listed, 12% were seen once; the top ten hold more than 8%. These data also featured in a second study, about T cells in Graves' hyperthyroidism and ophthalmopathy. As that report states: Ophthalmopathy and stable hyperthyroidism were separated by a 13 V-J model.

This TCR was sampled from a woman in her thirties with Graves disease. The sequencing used peripheral blood mononuclear cells (PBMCs), collected at new diagnosis, from a patient treated with antithyroid drugs. The chain recombines TRBV19 with TRBJ1-4; D is unresolved. CDR3 residues: CASSPRHGNEKLFF. The CDR3, as DNA: TGTGCCAGTAGTCCGAGACATGGGAATGAAAAACTGTTTTTT.